Listed here are 10 T cell receptor beta chains from one sample, sequenced in a study of CD8 T cells in ankylosing spondylitis. Study results and limitations: Ankylosing spondylitis blood seemed to carry a telltale TCR beta motif made of about 8 highly homologous variants.

TCRdb passed the 5' RACE reads through MiXCR, listing each CDR3 protein once. Of about 440,000 distinct CDR3 sequences in the sample, approximately 17% are singletons; the top ten hold approximately 0.93%. The antigens of these receptors remain unknown. The sample taken for sequencing was blood, either unsorted or a sorted T cell fraction (not recorded which). These receptors were obtained from a male donor with ankylosing spondylitis.

This clonotype was seen only once. The genes are TRBV6-1 and TRBJ2-1; D not resolved. The germline V gene has CDR1 MNHNS and CDR2 SASEGT. The CDR3 extends over 13 amino acids. V lost 10 bases and J lost 0, with 10 bases in between. CDR3 bases: TGTGCCACCGAGACTGACTCCTACAATGAGCAGTTCTTC. Amino acid sequence: CATETDSYNEQFF.

This clonotype was recorded a few times. The chain combines TRBV7-6 with TRBJ1-4; a weak D match, TRBD1 (5 bases). Germline values: CDR1 SGHVS, CDR2 FNYEAQ. Trimming removed 5 bases from V and 7 bases from J, with 17 bases in between. This CDR3 comprises 15 residues. CDR3 sequence: CASSPGPQAGEKLFF. CDR3 nucleotide sequence: TGTGCCAGCAGCCCGGGACCCCAAGCGGGTGAAAAACTGTTTTTT.

V usage is TRBV6-2 or TRBV6-3 and J usage is TRBJ1-1; D unclear. CDR1 and CDR2 (germline): MNHEY, SVGEGT. This CDR3 contains 12 residues. V was trimmed by 6 bases and J by 5 bases, leaving 10 bases between them. The CDR3, as DNA: TGTGCCAGCAGGTCCTCCCGGACTGAAGCTTTCTTT. Encoded protein: CASRSSRTEAFF.

The chain carries TRBV18 and TRBJ1-5, with TRBD1 matching over 8 bases. Germline assignment: CDR1 KGHSH and CDR2 LQKENI. Trimming at V came to 6 bases and at J to 7 bases, leaving 11 bases not matched to a gene. The CDR3 extends over 15 amino acids. The CDR3 DNA reads as TGTGCCAGCTCCCCAGGCGGGACAGGAAGGCAGCCCCAGCATTTT. It is translated as CASSPGGTGRQPQHF.

This clonotype was counted a few times. The genes are TRBV3-1 and TRBJ1-2, with D unclear. The CDR3 contains 15 residues. V was cut by 0 bases and J by 0 bases, with 8 bases left in between. Germline lookup yields CDR1 LGHDT and CDR2 YNNKEL (reference sequence). CDR3 bases: TGTGCCAGCAGCCAAGAGGCCAAGCCTAACTATGGCTACACCTTC. Translation gives CASSQEAKPNYGYTF.

This clonotype was counted at least ten times. This chain uses TRBV4-1 with TRBJ1-3, with unresolved D. The CDR3 sequence is 15 residues long. V was shortened by 0 bases and J by 1 base, with 7 bases between the two germline ends. Looked up from germline, CDR1 is MGHRA and CDR2 is YSYEKL. CDR3 DNA: TGCGCCAGCAGCCAAGATTACCTATCTGGAAACACCATATATTTT. This translates into CASSQDYLSGNTIYF.

The chain recombines TRBV6-1 with TRBJ2-7, with D unclear. The CDR3 loop spans 10 amino acids. The germline CDR1 and CDR2 sequences are MNHNS and SASEGT. Trimming shortened V by 5 bases and J by 9 bases, and 8 bases separated the two germline ends. The CDR3 DNA is TGTGCCAGCAGTTCCGTGGTGCAGTACTTC. Its protein product is CASSSVVQYF.

The chain combines TRBV12-3 or TRBV12-4 with TRBJ2-3, with 9 bases lining up with TRBD1. The CDR3 runs to 19 residues. After removal of 6 bases from V and 0 bases from J, the junction contained 16 bases not matched to a gene. CDR3 in amino acids: CASSSAVPGQGTSTDTQYF. CDR3 nucleotide sequence: TGTGCCAGCAGCTCAGCAGTCCCGGGACAGGGTACTAGCACAGATACGCAGTATTTT.

V gene TRBV5-1 combines with J gene TRBJ2-6; D gene uncertain. Trimming stripped 0 bases from V and 2 bases from J, with 15 bases between. In germline, CDR1 is SGHRS, CDR2 YFSETQ. The CDR3 sequence is 18 residues long. The CDR3 coding sequence is TGCGCCAGCAGCTTGGCCCCCGGTATAAGGGCTGGGGCCAACGTCCTGACTTTC. It specifies CASSLAPGIRAGANVLTF. Looking up the rest from reference TRBV5-1 and TRBJ2-6 gives the full variable domain: KAGVTQTPRYLIKTRGQQVTLSCSPISGHRSVSWYQQTPGQGLQFLFEYFSETQRNKGNFPGRFSGRQFSNSRSEMNVSTLELGDSALYLCASSLAPGIRAGANVLTFGAGSRLTVL.

The sample holds a few counts of this clonotype. V is TRBV20-1 and J is TRBJ1-1, with 8 positions matching TRBD1. Trimming removed 5 bases from V and 5 bases from J; junction bases left unmatched: 4. This CDR3 has 12 amino acids. Germline V gene data show CDR1 as DFQATT and CDR2 as SNEGSKA (reference sequence). The DNA of the CDR3 is TGCAGTGCTCTTACAGGGGGAACTGAAGCTTTCTTT. It translates to CSALTGGTEAFF.